A selection of T cell receptor beta chains follows, all from one sample in a study of T cells after yellow fever vaccination. TCRdb re-derived calls from the 5' RACE reads in MiXCR, one entry per CDR3 protein. The sample includes about 330,000 distinct CDR3 sequences, roughly 3.9% seen only once; the top ten take approximately 23%. The source was PBMCs, collected 5 days after the yellow fever booster vaccination. These TCRs come from a man aged 18 to 30 who received the YFV17D yellow fever vaccine. Each CDR3 is given with its conserved first and last residue. The D gene is left open where the match is weak. The size of a clone is reported for some rows only, either as once, few or many, or as a class for expanded clones.

V gene: TRBV6-6; J gene: TRBJ1-2; clone size: few; D gene: .; CDR3 protein: CASTPPTRGASYGYTF; CDR3 DNA: TGTGCCAGCACCCCGCCGACTCGGGGGGCAAGCTATGGCTACACCTTC
V gene: TRBV2; J gene: TRBJ2-5; clone size: few; D gene: .; CDR3 protein: CASKQGSETQYF; CDR3 DNA: TGTGCCAGCAAACAGGGTTCAGAGACCCAGTACTTC
V gene: TRBV4-1; J gene: TRBJ1-1; clone size: .; D gene: .; CDR3 protein: CASSRPGTVRGAFF; CDR3 DNA: TGCGCCAGCAGCCGCCCCGGGACTGTCCGGGGAGCTTTCTTT
V gene: TRBV5-1; J gene: TRBJ2-2; clone size: many; D gene: TRBD1; CDR3 protein: CASSLGDSYTGELFF; CDR3 DNA: TGCGCCAGCAGCTTGGGGGACAGCTACACCGGGGAGCTGTTTTTT
V gene: TRBV7-2; J gene: TRBJ2-7; clone size: few; D gene: .; CDR3 protein: CASSLKGVLYEQYF; CDR3 DNA: TGTGCCAGCAGCTTAAAAGGGGTGTTATACGAGCAGTACTTC
V gene: TRBV4-2; J gene: TRBJ1-3; clone size: .; D gene: .; CDR3 protein: CASSQVSLFSGNTIYF; CDR3 DNA: TGTGCCAGCAGCCAAGTGTCCCTCTTCTCTGGAAACACCATATATTTT
V gene: TRBV12-3/TRBV12-4; J gene: TRBJ2-3; clone size: few; D gene: .; CDR3 protein: CASSPELLESDTQYF; CDR3 DNA: TGTGCCAGCAGTCCCGAGTTACTAGAATCAGATACGCAGTATTTT
V gene: TRBV7-2; J gene: TRBJ1-2; clone size: .; D gene: .; CDR3 protein: CASSPRQDGYGYTF; CDR3 DNA: TGTGCCAGCAGCCCCCGACAGGATGGCTATGGCTACACCTTC
V gene: TRBV7-3; J gene: TRBJ2-6; clone size: many; D gene: .; CDR3 protein: CASALAGANVLTF; CDR3 DNA: TGTGCCAGTGCGTTGGCGGGGGCCAACGTCCTGACTTTC
V gene: TRBV27; J gene: TRBJ1-2; clone size: few; D gene: TRBD1; CDR3 protein: CASSSRDRGSYGYTF; CDR3 DNA: TGTGCCAGCAGTTCCCGCGACAGGGGAAGCTATGGCTACACCTTC
V gene: TRBV24-1; J gene: TRBJ2-3; clone size: once; D gene: .; CDR3 protein: CATSDDRYTQYF; CDR3 DNA: TGTGCCACCAGTGATGACAGATATACGCAGTATTTT
V gene: TRBV7-2; J gene: TRBJ2-3; clone size: few; D gene: TRBD2; CDR3 protein: CASSLVAGGADTQYF; CDR3 DNA: TGTGCCAGCAGCTTAGTGGCGGGGGGGGCAGATACGCAGTATTTT
V gene: TRBV29-1; J gene: TRBJ2-3; clone size: few; D gene: .; CDR3 protein: CSVDGGPNTDTQYF; CDR3 DNA: TGCAGCGTCGATGGTGGACCGAACACAGATACGCAGTATTTT
V gene: TRBV14; J gene: TRBJ2-5; clone size: .; D gene: .; CDR3 protein: CASSQRFTGRDQETQYF; CDR3 DNA: TGTGCCAGCAGCCAACGATTTACAGGGAGAGACCAAGAGACCCAGTACTTC
V gene: TRBV5-1; J gene: TRBJ1-5; clone size: few; D gene: TRBD1; CDR3 protein: CAGDRNNQPQHF; CDR3 DNA: TGCGCCGGGGACAGAAACAATCAGCCCCAGCATTTT
V gene: TRBV12-3/TRBV12-4; J gene: TRBJ1-5; clone size: few; D gene: .; CDR3 protein: CASSFGTVGQPQHF; CDR3 DNA: TGTGCCAGCAGTTTCGGGACGGTCGGACAGCCCCAGCATTTT
V gene: TRBV6-5; J gene: TRBJ2-3; clone size: .; D gene: .; CDR3 protein: CASSLSGGLSTDTQYF; CDR3 DNA: TGTGCCAGCAGTCTATCAGGGGGACTTTCGACAGATACGCAGTATTTT
V gene: TRBV7-2; J gene: TRBJ1-1; clone size: .; D gene: TRBD1; CDR3 protein: CASSFGSGTGDTEAFF; CDR3 DNA: TGTGCCAGCAGCTTCGGTTCCGGGACAGGGGACACTGAAGCTTTCTTT
V gene: TRBV12-3/TRBV12-4; J gene: TRBJ2-1; clone size: .; D gene: .; CDR3 protein: CASSLRNNNEQFF; CDR3 DNA: TGTGCCAGCAGTCTACGTAATAACAATGAGCAGTTCTTC
V gene: TRBV10-3; J gene: TRBJ1-5; clone size: .; D gene: TRBD1; CDR3 protein: CAISELQGANQPQHF; CDR3 DNA: TGTGCCATCAGTGAGTTGCAGGGGGCAAATCAGCCCCAGCATTTT
V gene: TRBV12-3/TRBV12-4; J gene: TRBJ1-5; clone size: .; D gene: TRBD1; CDR3 protein: CASSSEGGRRNQPQHF; CDR3 DNA: TGTGCCAGCAGTTCCGAAGGGGGCCGGCGCAATCAGCCCCAGCATTTT
V gene: TRBV20-1; J gene: TRBJ1-1; clone size: many; D gene: TRBD1; CDR3 protein: CSVPSGTVPEAFF; CDR3 DNA: TGCAGTGTCCCGTCCGGGACAGTCCCTGAAGCTTTCTTT
V gene: TRBV24-1; J gene: TRBJ2-1; clone size: .; D gene: TRBD1; CDR3 protein: CATSDSDRWEQFF; CDR3 DNA: TGTGCCACCAGTGATTCGGACAGGTGGGAGCAGTTCTTC
V gene: TRBV4-1; J gene: TRBJ2-2; clone size: few; D gene: .; CDR3 protein: CASSQRQFFTGELFF; CDR3 DNA: TGCGCCAGCAGCCAACGACAGTTTTTCACCGGGGAGCTGTTTTTT
V gene: TRBV20-1; J gene: TRBJ2-5; clone size: .; D gene: .; CDR3 protein: CSARDGARRQETQYF; CDR3 DNA: TGCAGTGCTAGAGATGGGGCAAGGCGGCAAGAGACCCAGTACTTC
V gene: TRBV29-1; J gene: TRBJ1-2; clone size: few; D gene: .; CDR3 protein: CSVDFYGYTF; CDR3 DNA: TGCAGCGTTGATTTCTATGGCTACACCTTC
V gene: TRBV20-1; J gene: TRBJ2-7; clone size: few; D gene: .; CDR3 protein: CSARGGYSYEQYF; CDR3 DNA: TGCAGTGCTAGAGGTGGCTACTCCTACGAGCAGTACTTC
V gene: TRBV5-1; J gene: TRBJ2-3; clone size: .; D gene: TRBD1; CDR3 protein: CASSLLGDRVSDTQYF; CDR3 DNA: TGCGCCAGCAGCCTGCTTGGGGACAGGGTTTCAGATACGCAGTATTTT
V gene: TRBV10-3; J gene: TRBJ1-5; clone size: many; D gene: .; CDR3 protein: CATRQDYSNQPQHF; CDR3 DNA: TGTGCCACAAGACAGGATTATAGCAATCAGCCCCAGCATTTT
V gene: TRBV6-1; J gene: TRBJ1-3; clone size: .; D gene: .; CDR3 protein: CASSGSSGNTIYF; CDR3 DNA: TGTGCCAGCAGCGGGTCCTCTGGAAACACCATATATTTT
V gene: TRBV10-3; J gene: TRBJ2-3; clone size: few; D gene: TRBD2; CDR3 protein: CASGGQADTQYF; CDR3 DNA: TGTGCCTCGGGGGGGCAGGCAGATACGCAGTATTTT
V gene: TRBV7-2; J gene: TRBJ1-2; clone size: many; D gene: .; CDR3 protein: CASSPQGSNYGYTF; CDR3 DNA: TGTGCCAGCAGCCCCCAGGGTTCTAACTATGGCTACACCTTC
V gene: TRBV12-3/TRBV12-4; J gene: TRBJ1-4; clone size: few; D gene: .; CDR3 protein: CASSFWGDEKLFF; CDR3 DNA: TGTGCCAGCAGTTTCTGGGGAGATGAAAAACTGTTTTTT
V gene: TRBV27; J gene: TRBJ1-2; clone size: many; D gene: .; CDR3 protein: CASSPRQTNYGYTF; CDR3 DNA: TGTGCCAGCAGTCCGCGGCAGACTAACTATGGCTACACCTTC
V gene: TRBV20-1; J gene: TRBJ2-3; clone size: .; D gene: TRBD2; CDR3 protein: CSASSAGASGGHTSTDTQYF; CDR3 DNA: TGCAGTGCTAGTTCCGCCGGGGCGAGCGGGGGGCACACTAGCACAGATACGCAGTATTTT
V gene: TRBV10-3; J gene: TRBJ2-5; clone size: .; D gene: TRBD2; CDR3 protein: CAISTRGAQETQYF; CDR3 DNA: TGTGCCATCAGTACGCGGGGGGCCCAAGAGACCCAGTACTTC
V gene: TRBV5-1; J gene: TRBJ2-1; clone size: many; D gene: TRBD1; CDR3 protein: CASSYGQGLRGEQFF; CDR3 DNA: TGCGCCAGCAGCTACGGACAGGGGCTGAGGGGTGAGCAGTTCTTC
V gene: TRBV20-1; J gene: TRBJ1-4; clone size: few; D gene: .; CDR3 protein: CSARDRTGGEKLFF; CDR3 DNA: TGCAGTGCTAGAGATCGCACAGGAGGAGAAAAACTGTTTTTT
V gene: TRBV7-2; J gene: TRBJ2-5; clone size: many; D gene: .; CDR3 protein: CASSPANWGRETQYF; CDR3 DNA: TGTGCCAGCAGCCCGGCCAACTGGGGCAGGGAGACCCAGTACTTC
V gene: TRBV5-1; J gene: TRBJ2-2; clone size: .; D gene: .; CDR3 protein: CASSEVSTNTGELFF; CDR3 DNA: TGCGCCAGCAGCGAGGTCTCGACGAACACCGGGGAGCTGTTTTTT
V gene: TRBV5-1; J gene: TRBJ1-5; clone size: many; D gene: .; CDR3 protein: CASSLGQSSNQPQHF; CDR3 DNA: TGCGCCAGCAGCTTGGGGCAGAGTAGCAATCAGCCCCAGCATTTT
V gene: TRBV4-2; J gene: TRBJ1-6; clone size: few; D gene: TRBD1; CDR3 protein: CASSQDTPGQVPYNSPLHF; CDR3 DNA: TGTGCCAGCAGCCAAGATACCCCGGGACAGGTCCCTTATAATTCACCCCTCCACTTT
V gene: TRBV5-1; J gene: TRBJ1-1; clone size: few; D gene: .; CDR3 protein: CASSLGAVHTEAFF; CDR3 DNA: TGCGCCAGCAGCTTGGGGGCGGTTCATACTGAAGCTTTCTTT
V gene: TRBV5-1; J gene: TRBJ1-2; clone size: .; D gene: TRBD1; CDR3 protein: CASNDATGVGYGYTF; CDR3 DNA: TGCGCCAGCAACGATGCGACAGGGGTAGGCTATGGCTACACCTTC
V gene: TRBV6-6; J gene: TRBJ2-5; clone size: .; D gene: .; CDR3 protein: CASSAEGGEETQYF; CDR3 DNA: TGTGCCAGCAGCGCGGAGGGGGGGGAAGAGACCCAGTACTTC
V gene: TRBV20-1; J gene: TRBJ1-6; clone size: .; D gene: .; CDR3 protein: CSARERQKNYNSPLHF; CDR3 DNA: TGCAGTGCTAGGGAAAGACAGAAGAACTATAATTCACCCCTCCACTTT
V gene: TRBV27; J gene: TRBJ2-7; clone size: many; D gene: TRBD2; CDR3 protein: CASSHRGGYEQYF; CDR3 DNA: TGTGCCAGCAGCCACCGGGGGGGATACGAGCAGTACTTC
V gene: TRBV6-5; J gene: TRBJ2-7; clone size: .; D gene: .; CDR3 protein: CASSALGGALEQYF; CDR3 DNA: TGTGCCAGCAGTGCCCTGGGGGGGGCCCTAGAGCAGTACTTC
V gene: TRBV10-3; J gene: TRBJ2-5; clone size: few; D gene: .; CDR3 protein: CAISISYQETQYF; CDR3 DNA: TGTGCCATCAGTATATCGTACCAAGAGACCCAGTACTTC
V gene: TRBV7-9; J gene: TRBJ2-2; clone size: few; D gene: TRBD1; CDR3 protein: CASSPADRWNTGELFF; CDR3 DNA: TGTGCCAGCAGCCCTGCGGACAGGTGGAACACCGGGGAGCTGTTTTTT
V gene: TRBV6-2/TRBV6-3; J gene: TRBJ2-2; clone size: few; D gene: .; CDR3 protein: CASRDPGNTGELFF; CDR3 DNA: TGTGCCAGCAGGGACCCGGGGAACACCGGGGAGCTGTTTTTT